This TCR beta chain was captured in a study of immune evolution from preneoplasia to lung adenocarcinoma. Study-wide findings and caveats: Top clone share appeared to fall from AAH through AIS, MIA, adenocarcinoma.

V shed 6 bases and J shed 2 bases, with 10 bases lying between them. CDR1 MGHDK and CDR2 SYGVNS come from the germline V gene. The CDR3 runs to 13 residues. Between about 2014 and 2018, patients underwent resection in Japan or China. Each case's diagnosis was confirmed by two pathologists on H&E. TCRdb keeps only in-frame clones here, not all; method: immunoSEQ multiplex PCR. The sample has 8,000 to 8,500 clones, roughly 73% seen once; the top ten hold 7.9%. Concerning this clone: Its antigen is unidentified.

The gene calls are TRBV25-1 and TRBJ1-1, with D perhaps TRBD1 (5 bases). The TCR was taken from a person aged 60-79 years with lung adenocarcinoma. Source material: FFPE adjacent normal lung tissue. Here the CDR3 DNA reads TGTGCCAGCAGGACGGGACGAAACACTGAAGCTTTCTTT. It specifies CASRTGRNTEAFF. Based on the CDR3 plus reference TRBV25-1 and TRBJ1-1, the full variable domain is EADIYQTPRYLVIGTGKKITLECSQTMGHDKMYWYQQDPGMELHLIHYSYGVNSTEKGDLSSESTVSRIRTEHFPLTLESARPSHTSQYLCASRTGRNTEAFFGQGTRLTVV.